This passage covers 9 T cell receptor beta chains from one sample sequenced in a study of blood T cells in healthy people across ages. Primed by a sample-barcoded 5' primer and a J-beta primer mix, a second PCR proceeded for roughly 6 to 12 cycles. TCRdb passed the 5' RACE reads through MiXCR, listing each CDR3 protein once. The sample has 1.5 million to 2 million distinct CDR3 sequences, roughly 30% seen once. Sequenced material: blood. The source of these receptors is a young woman in good health.

This clonotype came up a few times. The chain has TRBV7-2 and TRBJ2-4; the match to TRBD2 covers 9 bases. TRBJ2-7 explains the end of the DNA better; the J call may be wrong. This CDR3 region has 15 residues. Germline CDR1 is SGHTA and CDR2 is FQGNSA. CDR3 bases: TGTGCCAGCACCCAGGGTCTAGCGGGACCCTACGAGCAGTACTTC. This encodes CASTQGLAGPYEQYF.

This clonotype was counted only a few times. The rearrangement uses TRBV5-1 and TRBJ1-3; D is unresolved. This CDR3 spans 13 amino acids. From germline, CDR1 is SGHRS and CDR2 YFSETQ. Trimming removed 0 bases at V and 4 bases at J, with 5 bases between. The CDR3 DNA reads TGCGCCAGCAGCTTGGAATCCGGAAACACCATATATTTT. As protein: CASSLESGNTIYF.

V gene TRBV11-2 combines with J gene TRBJ2-7, with 12 bases aligning to TRBD1. This CDR3 has 15 amino acids. The J segment lost 5 bases and the V segment lost 3 bases, leaving 5 bases of the junction unmatched. Germline V gives CDR1 SGHAT, CDR2 FQNNGV. The CDR3 bases are TGTGCCAGCAGCTTCCCCGGGACAGGGGGCAACGAGCAGTACTTC. This gives the protein CASSFPGTGGNEQYF. Full variable domain (rest looked up from reference TRBV11-2 and TRBJ2-7): EAGVAQSPRYKIIEKRQSVAFWCNPISGHATLYWYQQILGQGPKLLIQFQNNGVVDDSQLPKDRFSAERLKGVDSTLKIQPAKLEDSAVYLCASSFPGTGGNEQYFGPGTRLTVT.

This clonotype was observed a handful of times. The rearrangement links TRBV20-1 to TRBJ2-7, with TRBD2 as a possible D gene (6 bases). The CDR3 sequence is 13 residues long. The germline V gene encodes CDR1 DFQATT and CDR2 SNEGSKA (reference sequence). V was pared by 6 bases and J by 0 bases, with 12 bases between. DNA of the CDR3: TGCAGTGCGACCCGGGGGTCCTCCTACGAGCAGTACTTC. Its protein is CSATRGSSYEQYF.

This clonotype appeared a few times. This may be a read error, as it is one base from a much larger clone. The chain is built from TRBV9 and TRBJ2-7, with TRBD2 matching 12 bases. Germline V gene data show CDR1 as SGDLS and CDR2 as YYNGEE. The CDR3 is 15 residues long. The CDR3 nucleotides read TGTGCCGGCAGCGTAGGACTAGCGGGATCGGGGGAGCAGTACTTC. Translating gives CAGSVGLAGSGEQYF.

This clonotype was detected a few times. The chain has TRBV3-1 and TRBJ1-3; no definite D call. Germline loops: CDR1 LGHDT, CDR2 YNNKEL (reference sequence). Trimming removed 1 base at V and 7 bases at J, with 5 bases between. This CDR3 is 12 amino acids long. The CDR3 protein is CASSQGWNTIYF. CDR3 bases: TGTGCCAGCAGCCAAGGATGGAACACCATATATTTT.

The genes are TRBV7-2 and TRBJ2-1; D unclear. Trimming took off 5 bases at V and 6 bases at J, with 17 bases between the two ends. CDR1 and CDR2 from the germline V gene are SGHTA and FQGNSA. The CDR3 has 15 amino acids. DNA for the CDR3: TGTGCCAGCAGCGCCGTGACTTGGCAGGCCAATGAGCAGTTCTTC. This encodes CASSAVTWQANEQFF.

The chain links TRBV18 to TRBJ2-3; D is perhaps TRBD2 (6 bases). There are 15 residues in the CDR3. The germline V gene encodes CDR1 KGHSH and CDR2 LQKENI. V gave up 0 bases and J gave up 5 bases, with 12 bases separating them. The CDR3 region is CASSPPAGNGDTQYF. CDR3 coding DNA: TGTGCCAGCTCACCACCGGCGGGGAACGGAGATACGCAGTATTTT.

As to this clonotype: Mismatch with germline at one junction end may stem from a read error. This chain uses TRBV20-1 with TRBJ1-1; unclear D gene. The CDR3 covers 13 residues. Germline assignment: CDR1 DFQATT and CDR2 SNEGSKA (reference sequence). The CDR3 loop reads CSARARTINEQIF. DNA of the CDR3: TGCAGTGCTAGAGCCCGGACTATTAATGAGCAGATCTTT.